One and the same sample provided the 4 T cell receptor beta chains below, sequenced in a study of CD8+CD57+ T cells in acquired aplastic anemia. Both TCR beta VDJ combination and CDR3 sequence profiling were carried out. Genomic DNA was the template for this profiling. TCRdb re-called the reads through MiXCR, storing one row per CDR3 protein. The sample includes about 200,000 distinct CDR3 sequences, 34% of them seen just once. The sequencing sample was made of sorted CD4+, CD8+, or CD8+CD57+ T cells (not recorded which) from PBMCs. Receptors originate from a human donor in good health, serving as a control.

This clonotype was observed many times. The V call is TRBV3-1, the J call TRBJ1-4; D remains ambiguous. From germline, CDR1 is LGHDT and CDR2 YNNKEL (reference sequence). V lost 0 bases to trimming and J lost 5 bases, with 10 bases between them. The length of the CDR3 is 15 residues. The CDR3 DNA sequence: TGTGCCAGCAGCCAAGATGGGCGGACGAATGAAAAACTGTTTTTT. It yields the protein CASSQDGRTNEKLFF.

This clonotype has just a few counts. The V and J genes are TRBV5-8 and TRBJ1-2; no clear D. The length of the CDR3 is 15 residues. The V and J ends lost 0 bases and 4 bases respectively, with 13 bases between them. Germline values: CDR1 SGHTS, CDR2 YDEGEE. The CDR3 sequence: CASSLAITRGYGYTF. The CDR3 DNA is TGTGCCAGCAGCTTGGCTATTACACGGGGCTATGGCTACACCTTC.

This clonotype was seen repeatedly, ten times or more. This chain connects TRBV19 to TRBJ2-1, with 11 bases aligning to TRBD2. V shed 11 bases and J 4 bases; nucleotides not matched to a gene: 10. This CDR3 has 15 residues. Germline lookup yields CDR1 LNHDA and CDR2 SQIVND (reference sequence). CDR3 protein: CASKGGLAAYNEQFF. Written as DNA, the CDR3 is TGTGCCTCTAAAGGGGGACTAGCGGCATACAATGAGCAGTTCTTC.

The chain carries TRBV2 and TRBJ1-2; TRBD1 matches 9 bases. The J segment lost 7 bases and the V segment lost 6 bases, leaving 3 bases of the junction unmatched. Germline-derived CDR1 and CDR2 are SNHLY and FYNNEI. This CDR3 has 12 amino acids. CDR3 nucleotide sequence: TGTGCCAGCAGGGGGACAGGGTCTGGCTACACCTTC. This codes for CASRGTGSGYTF.